This T cell receptor (beta chain) comes out of a study of blood T cell repertoires in COVID-19. The overall study: The analysed material was cDNA or gDNA that came from T cells, B-cell-depleted T cells, or PBMCs.

The CDR3 has 13 amino acids. V lost 6 bases and J lost 8, with 11 bases in between. In germline, CDR1 is MNHEY, CDR2 SVGAGI. TCRdb keeps only in-frame clones here, not all; method: immunoSEQ multiplex PCR. The sample contains some 230,000 clones, about nine tenths of which appear only once. Sample: peripheral blood. The chain recombines TRBV6-5 with TRBJ1-6; no reliable D call. The source of this sequence is a man younger than 45 who had recovered from COVID-19. As DNA, the CDR3 is TGTGCCAGCAGCTACGAGGCGGATTCACCCCTCCACTTT. This translates into CASSYEADSPLHF.